The present entry profiles one T cell receptor beta chain with its context. The source of the sample is a study of blood T cell repertoires in COVID-19. Profiling relied on immunoSEQ multiplex PCR, and the TCRdb table lists in-frame clones only, not all of them. The sample consists of more than 75,000 clones, roughly nine tenths of them appearing once. From germline, CDR1 is DFQATT and CDR2 SNEGSKA (reference sequence). CDR3 size: 11 residues. Trimming left V 1 base short and J 9 bases short, with 7 bases between. The receptor comes from a man in his fifties or sixties with acute or convalescent COVID-19. The sample taken for sequencing was peripheral blood. This chain uses TRBV20-1 with TRBJ2-1; no reliable D call. The CDR3 is CSARAVIEQFF. CDR3 nucleotides: TGCAGTGCTAGAGCGGTAATTGAGCAGTTCTTC.